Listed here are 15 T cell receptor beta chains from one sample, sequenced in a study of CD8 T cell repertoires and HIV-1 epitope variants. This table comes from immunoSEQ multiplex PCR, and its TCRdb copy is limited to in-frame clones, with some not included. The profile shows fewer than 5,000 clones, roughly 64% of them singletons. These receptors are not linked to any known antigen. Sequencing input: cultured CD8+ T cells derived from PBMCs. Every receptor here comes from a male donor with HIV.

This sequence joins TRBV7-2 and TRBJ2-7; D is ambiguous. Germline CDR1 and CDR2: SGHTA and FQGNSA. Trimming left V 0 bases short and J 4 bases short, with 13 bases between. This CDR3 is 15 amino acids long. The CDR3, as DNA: TGTGCCAGCAGCTTAGCGACTTTTACTACGTACGAGCAGTACTTC. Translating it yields CASSLATFTTYEQYF. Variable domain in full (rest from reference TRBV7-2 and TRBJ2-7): GAGVSQSPSNKVTEKGKDVELRCDPISGHTALYWYRQSLGQGLEFLIYFQGNSAPDKSGLPSDRFSAERTGGSVSTLTIQRTQQEDSAVYLCASSLATFTTYEQYFGPGTRLTVT.

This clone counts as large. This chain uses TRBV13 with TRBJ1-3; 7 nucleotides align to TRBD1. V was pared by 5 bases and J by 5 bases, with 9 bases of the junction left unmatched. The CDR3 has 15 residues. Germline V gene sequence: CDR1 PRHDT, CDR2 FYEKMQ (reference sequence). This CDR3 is CASSPDRDGRNTIYF. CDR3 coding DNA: TGTGCCAGCAGCCCTGACAGGGACGGGCGAAACACCATATATTTT.

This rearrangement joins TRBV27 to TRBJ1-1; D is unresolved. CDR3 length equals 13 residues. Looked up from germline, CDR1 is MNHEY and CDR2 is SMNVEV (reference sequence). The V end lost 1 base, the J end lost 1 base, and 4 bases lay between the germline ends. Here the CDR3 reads CASSLYGNTEAFF. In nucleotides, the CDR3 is TGTGCCAGCAGTTTATATGGGAACACTGAAGCTTTCTTT.

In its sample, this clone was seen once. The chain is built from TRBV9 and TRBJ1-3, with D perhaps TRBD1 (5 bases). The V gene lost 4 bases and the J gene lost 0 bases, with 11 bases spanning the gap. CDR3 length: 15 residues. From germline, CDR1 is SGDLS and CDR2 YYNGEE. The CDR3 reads CASSPGQVSGNTIYF. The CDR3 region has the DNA TGTGCCAGCAGCCCCGGACAAGTCTCTGGAAACACCATATATTTT. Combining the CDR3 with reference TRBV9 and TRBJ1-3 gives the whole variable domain DSGVTQTPKHLITATGQRVTLRCSPRSGDLSVYWYQQSLDQGLQFLIQYYNGEERAKGNILERFSAQQFPDLHSELNLSSLELGDSALYFCASSPGQVSGNTIYFGEGSWLTVV.

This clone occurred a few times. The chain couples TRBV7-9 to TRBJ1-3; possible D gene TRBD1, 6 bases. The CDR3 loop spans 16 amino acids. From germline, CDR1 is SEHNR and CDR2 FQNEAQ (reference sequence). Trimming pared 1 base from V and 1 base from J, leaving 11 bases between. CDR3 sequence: CASSLEGGASGNTIYF. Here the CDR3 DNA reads TGTGCCAGCAGCTTAGAGGGGGGGGCATCTGGAAACACCATATATTTT. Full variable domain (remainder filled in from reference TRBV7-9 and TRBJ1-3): DTGVSQNPRHKITKRGQNVTFRCDPISEHNRLYWYRQTLGQGPEFLTYFQNEAQLEKSRLLSDRFSAERPKGSFSTLEIQRTEQGDSAMYLCASSLEGGASGNTIYFGEGSWLTVV.

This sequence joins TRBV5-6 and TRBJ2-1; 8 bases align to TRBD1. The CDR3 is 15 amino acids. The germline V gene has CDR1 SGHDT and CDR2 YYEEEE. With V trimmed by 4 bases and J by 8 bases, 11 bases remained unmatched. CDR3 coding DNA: TGTGCCAGCAGCAAGCAGGGGGCAGCCCCGTATGAGCAGTTCTTC. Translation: CASSKQGAAPYEQFF.

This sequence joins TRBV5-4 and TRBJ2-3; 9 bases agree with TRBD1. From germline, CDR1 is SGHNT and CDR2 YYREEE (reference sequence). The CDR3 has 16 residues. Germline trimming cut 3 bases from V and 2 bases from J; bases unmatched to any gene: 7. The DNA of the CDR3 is TGTGCCAGCAGCTCCTCCGGGACAGGGTACACAGATACGCAGTATTTT. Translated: CASSSSGTGYTDTQYF.

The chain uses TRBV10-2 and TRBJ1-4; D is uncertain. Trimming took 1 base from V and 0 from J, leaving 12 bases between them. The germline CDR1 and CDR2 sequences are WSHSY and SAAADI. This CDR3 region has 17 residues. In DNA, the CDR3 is TGCGCCAGCAGTGAGTTTTTCGGGCAGGCAACTAATGAAAAACTGTTTTTT. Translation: CASSEFFGQATNEKLFF.

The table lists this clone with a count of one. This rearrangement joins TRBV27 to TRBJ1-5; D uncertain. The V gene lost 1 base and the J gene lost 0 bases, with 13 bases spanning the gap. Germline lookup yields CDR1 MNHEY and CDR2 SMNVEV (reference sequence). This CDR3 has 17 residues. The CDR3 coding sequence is TGTGCCAGCAGTTTATTCGTCCCAGGAACTAGCAATCAGCCCCAGCATTTT. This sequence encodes CASSLFVPGTSNQPQHF.

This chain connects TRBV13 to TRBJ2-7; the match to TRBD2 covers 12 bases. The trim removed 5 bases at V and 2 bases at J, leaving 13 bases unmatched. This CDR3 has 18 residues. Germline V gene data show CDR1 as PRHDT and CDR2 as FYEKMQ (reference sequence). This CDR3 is CASSTTSGSGSFPYEQYF. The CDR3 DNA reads TGTGCCAGCAGCACGACTAGCGGGAGTGGTAGCTTCCCCTACGAGCAGTACTTC.

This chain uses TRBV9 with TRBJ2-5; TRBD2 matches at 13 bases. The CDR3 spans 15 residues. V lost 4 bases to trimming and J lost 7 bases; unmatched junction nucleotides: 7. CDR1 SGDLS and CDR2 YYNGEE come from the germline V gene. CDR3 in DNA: TGTGCCAGCAGCCCAGGACTAGCGGGGGATGGGACCCAGTACTTC. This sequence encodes CASSPGLAGDGTQYF.

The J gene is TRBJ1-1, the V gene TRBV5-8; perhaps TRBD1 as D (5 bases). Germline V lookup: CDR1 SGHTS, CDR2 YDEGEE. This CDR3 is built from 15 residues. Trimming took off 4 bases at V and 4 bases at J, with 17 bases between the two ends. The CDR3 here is CASSPGGGDSTEAFF. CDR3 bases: TGTGCCAGCAGCCCGGGGGGAGGGGACTCCACTGAAGCTTTCTTT.

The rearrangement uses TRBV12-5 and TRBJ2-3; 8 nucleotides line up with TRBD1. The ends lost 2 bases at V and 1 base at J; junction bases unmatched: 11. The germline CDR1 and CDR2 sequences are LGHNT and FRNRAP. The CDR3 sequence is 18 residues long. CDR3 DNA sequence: TGTGCTAGTGGTTTGCAGACAGGGGAAGTTTTGGGCACAGATACGCAGTATTTT. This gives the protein CASGLQTGEVLGTDTQYF.

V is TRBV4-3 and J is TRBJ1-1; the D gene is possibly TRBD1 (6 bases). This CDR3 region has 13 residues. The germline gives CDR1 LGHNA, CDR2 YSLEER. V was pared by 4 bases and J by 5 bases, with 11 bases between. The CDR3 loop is CASSPRGGTEAFF. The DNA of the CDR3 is TGCGCCAGCAGCCCTAGGGGGGGGACTGAAGCTTTCTTT.

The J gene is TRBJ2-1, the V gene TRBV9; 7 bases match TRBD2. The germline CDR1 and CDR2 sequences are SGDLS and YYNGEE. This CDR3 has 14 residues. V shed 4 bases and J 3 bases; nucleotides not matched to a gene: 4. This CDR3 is CASSPWTSYNEQFF. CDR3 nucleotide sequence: TGTGCCAGCAGCCCCTGGACTAGCTACAATGAGCAGTTCTTC.